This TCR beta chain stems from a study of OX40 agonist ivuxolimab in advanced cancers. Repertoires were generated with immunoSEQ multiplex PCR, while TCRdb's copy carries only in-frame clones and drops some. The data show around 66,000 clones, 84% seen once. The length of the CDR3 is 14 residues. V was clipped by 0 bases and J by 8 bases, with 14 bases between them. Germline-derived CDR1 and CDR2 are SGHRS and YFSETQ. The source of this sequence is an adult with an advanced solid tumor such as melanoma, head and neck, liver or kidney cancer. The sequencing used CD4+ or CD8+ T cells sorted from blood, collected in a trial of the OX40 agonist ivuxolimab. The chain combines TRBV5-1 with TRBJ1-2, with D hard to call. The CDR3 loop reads CASSLESGGRGYTF. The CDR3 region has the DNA TGCGCCAGCAGCTTGGAGTCGGGAGGTAGGGGCTACACCTTC.